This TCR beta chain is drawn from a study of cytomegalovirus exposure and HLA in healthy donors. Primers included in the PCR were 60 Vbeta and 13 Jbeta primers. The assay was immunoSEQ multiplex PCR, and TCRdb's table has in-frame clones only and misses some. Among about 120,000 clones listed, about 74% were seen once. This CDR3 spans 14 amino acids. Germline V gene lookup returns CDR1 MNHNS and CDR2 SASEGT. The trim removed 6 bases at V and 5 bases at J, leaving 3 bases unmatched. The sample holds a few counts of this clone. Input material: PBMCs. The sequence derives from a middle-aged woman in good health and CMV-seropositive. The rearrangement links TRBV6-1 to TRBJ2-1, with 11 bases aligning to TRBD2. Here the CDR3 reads CASSPGLADNEQFF. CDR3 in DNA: TGTGCCAGCAGCCCGGGACTAGCGGACAATGAGCAGTTCTTC.